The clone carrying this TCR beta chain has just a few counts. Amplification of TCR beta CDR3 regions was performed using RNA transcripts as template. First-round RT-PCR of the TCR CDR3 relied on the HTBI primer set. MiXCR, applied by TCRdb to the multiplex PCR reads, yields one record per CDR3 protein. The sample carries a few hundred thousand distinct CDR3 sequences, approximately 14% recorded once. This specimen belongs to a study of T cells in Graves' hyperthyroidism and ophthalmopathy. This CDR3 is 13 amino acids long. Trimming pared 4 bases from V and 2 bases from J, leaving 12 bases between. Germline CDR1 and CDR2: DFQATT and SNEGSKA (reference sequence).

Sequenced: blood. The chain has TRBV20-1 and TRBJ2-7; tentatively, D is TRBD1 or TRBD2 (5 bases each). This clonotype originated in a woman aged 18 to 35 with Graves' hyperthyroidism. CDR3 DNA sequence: TGCAGTGCTATGGGGACCGAGCCCTACGAGCAGTACGTC. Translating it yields CSAMGTEPYEQYV.